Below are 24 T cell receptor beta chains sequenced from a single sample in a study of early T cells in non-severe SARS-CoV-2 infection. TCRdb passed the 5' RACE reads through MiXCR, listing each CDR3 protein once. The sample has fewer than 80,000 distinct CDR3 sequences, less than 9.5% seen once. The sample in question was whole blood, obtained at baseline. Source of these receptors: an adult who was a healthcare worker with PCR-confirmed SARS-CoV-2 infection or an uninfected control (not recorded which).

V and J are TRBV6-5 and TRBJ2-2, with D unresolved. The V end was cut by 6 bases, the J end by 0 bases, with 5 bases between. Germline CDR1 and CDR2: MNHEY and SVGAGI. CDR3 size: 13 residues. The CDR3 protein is CASRSANTGELFF. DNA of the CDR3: TGTGCCAGCAGGAGTGCGAACACCGGGGAGCTGTTTTTT.

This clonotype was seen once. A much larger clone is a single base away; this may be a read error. CDR3 amino acids: CASSSRLTGERFF. CDR3 DNA sequence: TGTGCCAGCAGCTCCAGACTAACCGGGGAGCGGTTTTTT. This chain joins TRBV7-9 and TRBJ2-2; TRBD2 is a possible D gene (5 bases). There are 13 residues in the CDR3. Germline CDR1 is SEHNR and CDR2 is FQNEAQ (reference sequence). Combining the CDR3 with reference TRBV7-9 and TRBJ2-2 gives the whole variable domain DTGVSQNPRHKITKRGQNVTFRCDPISEHNRLYWYRQTLGQGPEFLTYFQNEAQLEKSRLLSDRFSAERPKGSFSTLEIQRTEQGDSAMYLCASSSRLTGERFFGEGSRLTVL.

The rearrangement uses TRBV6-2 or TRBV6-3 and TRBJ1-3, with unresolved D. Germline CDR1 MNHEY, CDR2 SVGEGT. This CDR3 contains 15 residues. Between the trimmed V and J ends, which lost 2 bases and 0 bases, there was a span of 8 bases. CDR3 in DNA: TGTGCCAGCAGTTACGGCGCCCGCTCTGGAAACACCATATATTTT. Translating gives CASSYGARSGNTIYF.

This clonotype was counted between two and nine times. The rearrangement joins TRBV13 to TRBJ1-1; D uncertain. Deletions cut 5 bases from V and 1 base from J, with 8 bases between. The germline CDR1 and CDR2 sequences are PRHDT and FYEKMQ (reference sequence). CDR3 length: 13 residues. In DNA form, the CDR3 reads TGTGCCAGCAGCACTACAGCGAACACTGAAGCTTTCTTT. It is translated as CASSTTANTEAFF. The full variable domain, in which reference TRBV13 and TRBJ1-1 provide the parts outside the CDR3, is AAGVIQSPRHLIKEKRETATLKCYPIPRHDTVYWYQQGPGQDPQFLISFYEKMQSDKGSIPDRFSAQQFSDYHSELNMSSLELGDSALYFCASSTTANTEAFFGQGTRLTVV.

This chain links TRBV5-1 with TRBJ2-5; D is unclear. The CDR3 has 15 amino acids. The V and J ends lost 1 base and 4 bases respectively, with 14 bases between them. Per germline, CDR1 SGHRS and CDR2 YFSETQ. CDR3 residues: CASSLLGTAVETQYF. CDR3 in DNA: TGCGCCAGCAGCTTGTTGGGCACGGCCGTAGAGACCCAGTACTTC.

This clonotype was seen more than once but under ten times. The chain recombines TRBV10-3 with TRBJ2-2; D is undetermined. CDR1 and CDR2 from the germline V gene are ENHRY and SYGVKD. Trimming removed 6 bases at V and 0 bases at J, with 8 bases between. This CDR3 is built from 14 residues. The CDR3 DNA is TGTGCCATCAGCAAGGGTCCGAACACCGGGGAGCTGTTTTTT. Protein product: CAISKGPNTGELFF.

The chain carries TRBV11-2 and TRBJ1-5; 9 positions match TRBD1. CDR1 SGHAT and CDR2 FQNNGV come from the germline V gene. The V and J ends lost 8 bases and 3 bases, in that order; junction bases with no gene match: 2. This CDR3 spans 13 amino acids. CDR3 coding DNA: TGTGCCAGCGGACAGGGGATCAATCAGCCCCAGCATTTT. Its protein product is CASGQGINQPQHF.

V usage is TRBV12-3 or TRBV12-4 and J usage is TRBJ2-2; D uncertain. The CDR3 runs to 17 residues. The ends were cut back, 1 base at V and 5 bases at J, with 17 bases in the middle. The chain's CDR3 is CASSLGSTSQRTGELFF. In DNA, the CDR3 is TGTGCCAGCAGTTTAGGCTCGACAAGCCAGAGAACCGGGGAGCTGTTTTTT.

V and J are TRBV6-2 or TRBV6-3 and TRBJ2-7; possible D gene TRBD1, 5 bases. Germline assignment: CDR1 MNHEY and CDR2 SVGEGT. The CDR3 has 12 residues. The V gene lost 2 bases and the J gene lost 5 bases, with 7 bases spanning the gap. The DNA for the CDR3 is TGTGCCAGCAGTTACCAGGGCAACGAGCAGTACTTC. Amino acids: CASSYQGNEQYF.

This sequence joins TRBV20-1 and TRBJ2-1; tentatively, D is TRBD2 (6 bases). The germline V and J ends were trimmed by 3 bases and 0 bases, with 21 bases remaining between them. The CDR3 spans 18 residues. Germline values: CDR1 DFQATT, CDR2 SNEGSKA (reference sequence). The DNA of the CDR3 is TGCAGTGCTAGTTTCTTGGAAGGAGGGACCAGCTCCTACAATGAGCAGTTCTTC. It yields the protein CSASFLEGGTSSYNEQFF.

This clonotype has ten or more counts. The CDR3 DNA is TGTGCCAGCTCACCCGGGACCGAGCAGTACTTC. Protein sequence: CASSPGTEQYF. The chain carries TRBV18 and TRBJ2-7, with D tentatively TRBD1 or TRBD2 (5 bases each). Germline lookup yields CDR1 KGHSH and CDR2 LQKENI. The V gene lost 3 bases and the J gene lost 6 bases, with 6 bases spanning the gap. CDR3 length equals 11 residues.

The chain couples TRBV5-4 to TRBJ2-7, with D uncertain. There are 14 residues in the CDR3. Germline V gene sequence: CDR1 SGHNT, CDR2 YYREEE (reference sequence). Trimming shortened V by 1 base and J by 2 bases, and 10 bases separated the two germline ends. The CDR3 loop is CASSLKTGAYEQYF. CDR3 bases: TGTGCCAGCAGCTTGAAAACGGGCGCCTACGAGCAGTACTTC.

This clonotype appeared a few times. CDR3 protein: CSALAGGTYEQYF. The CDR3 bases are TGCAGTGCTCTAGCGGGAGGAACTTACGAGCAGTACTTC. The rearrangement joins TRBV20-1 to TRBJ2-7; 11 nucleotides agree with TRBD2. V trimming: 5 bases; J trimming: 4 bases; junction bases outside the gene matches: 4. Per the germline V gene, CDR1 is DFQATT and CDR2 is SNEGSKA (reference sequence). There are 13 residues in the CDR3.

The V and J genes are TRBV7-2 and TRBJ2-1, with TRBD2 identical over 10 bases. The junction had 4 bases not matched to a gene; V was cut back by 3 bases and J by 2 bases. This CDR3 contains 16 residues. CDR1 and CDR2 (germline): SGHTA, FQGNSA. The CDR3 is CASSFQAGGAYNEQFF. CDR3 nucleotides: TGTGCCAGCAGCTTCCAAGCGGGAGGGGCCTACAATGAGCAGTTCTTC.

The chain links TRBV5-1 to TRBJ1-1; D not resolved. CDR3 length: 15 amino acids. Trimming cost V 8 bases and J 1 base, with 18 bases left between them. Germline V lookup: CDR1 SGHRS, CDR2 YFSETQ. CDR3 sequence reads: CASTKTPMANTEAFF. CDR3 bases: TGCGCCAGTACGAAAACTCCAATGGCGAACACTGAAGCTTTCTTT.

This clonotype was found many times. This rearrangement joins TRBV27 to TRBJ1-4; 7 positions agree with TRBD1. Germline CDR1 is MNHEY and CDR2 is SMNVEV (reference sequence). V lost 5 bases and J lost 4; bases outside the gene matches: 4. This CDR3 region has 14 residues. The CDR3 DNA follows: TGTGCCAGCAGTGCGGGACAGTATAATGAAAAACTGTTTTTT. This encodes CASSAGQYNEKLFF.

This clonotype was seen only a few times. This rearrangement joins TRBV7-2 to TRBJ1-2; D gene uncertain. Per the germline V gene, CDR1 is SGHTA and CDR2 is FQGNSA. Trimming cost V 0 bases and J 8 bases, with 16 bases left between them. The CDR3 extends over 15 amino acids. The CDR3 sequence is CASSLAVRSPGGYTF. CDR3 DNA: TGTGCCAGCAGCTTAGCGGTGAGGTCCCCGGGAGGCTACACCTTC. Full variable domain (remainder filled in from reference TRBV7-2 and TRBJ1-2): GAGVSQSPSNKVTEKGKDVELRCDPISGHTALYWYRQSLGQGLEFLIYFQGNSAPDKSGLPSDRFSAERTGGSVSTLTIQRTQQEDSAVYLCASSLAVRSPGGYTFGSGTRLTVV.

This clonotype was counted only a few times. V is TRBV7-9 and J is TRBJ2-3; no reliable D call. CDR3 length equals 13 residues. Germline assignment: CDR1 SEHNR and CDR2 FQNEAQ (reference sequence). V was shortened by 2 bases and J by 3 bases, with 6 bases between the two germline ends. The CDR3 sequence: CASSLFLTDTQYF. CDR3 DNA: TGTGCCAGCAGCTTATTCCTAACAGATACGCAGTATTTT.

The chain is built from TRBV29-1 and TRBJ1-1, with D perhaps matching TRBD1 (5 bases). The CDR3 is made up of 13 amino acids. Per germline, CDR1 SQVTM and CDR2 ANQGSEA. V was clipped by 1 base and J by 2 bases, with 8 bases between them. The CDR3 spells CSVEGGFNTEAFF. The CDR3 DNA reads TGCAGCGTTGAAGGGGGGTTCAACACTGAAGCTTTCTTT.

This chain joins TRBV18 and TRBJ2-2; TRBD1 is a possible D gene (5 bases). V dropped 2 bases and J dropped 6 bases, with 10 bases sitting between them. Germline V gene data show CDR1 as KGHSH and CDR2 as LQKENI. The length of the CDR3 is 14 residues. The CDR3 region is CASSPNPGPGELFF. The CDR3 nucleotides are TGTGCCAGCTCACCAAATCCAGGGCCCGGGGAGCTGTTTTTT.

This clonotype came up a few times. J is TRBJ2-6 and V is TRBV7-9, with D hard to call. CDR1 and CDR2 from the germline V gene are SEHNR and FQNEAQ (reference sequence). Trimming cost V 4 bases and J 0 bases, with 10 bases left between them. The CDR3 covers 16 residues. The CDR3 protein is CASSSTPYSGANVLTF. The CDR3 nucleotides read TGTGCCAGCAGCTCAACACCTTACTCTGGGGCCAACGTCCTGACTTTC.

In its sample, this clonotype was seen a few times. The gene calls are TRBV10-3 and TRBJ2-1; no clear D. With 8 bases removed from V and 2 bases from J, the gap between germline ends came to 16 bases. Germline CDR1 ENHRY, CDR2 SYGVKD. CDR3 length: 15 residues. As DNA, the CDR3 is TGTGCCATCTCTCAACGAGAGAATGCCTACAATGAGCAGTTCTTC. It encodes CAISQRENAYNEQFF.

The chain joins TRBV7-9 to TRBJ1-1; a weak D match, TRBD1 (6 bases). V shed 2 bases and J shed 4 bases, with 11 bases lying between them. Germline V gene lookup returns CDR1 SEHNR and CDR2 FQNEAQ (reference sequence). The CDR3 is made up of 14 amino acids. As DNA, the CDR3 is TGTGCCAGCAGCTTATGGCCCAGGGGCACTGAAGCTTTCTTT. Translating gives CASSLWPRGTEAFF. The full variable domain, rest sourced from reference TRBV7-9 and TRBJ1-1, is DTGVSQNPRHKITKRGQNVTFRCDPISEHNRLYWYRQTLGQGPEFLTYFQNEAQLEKSRLLSDRFSAERPKGSFSTLEIQRTEQGDSAMYLCASSLWPRGTEAFFGQGTRLTVV.

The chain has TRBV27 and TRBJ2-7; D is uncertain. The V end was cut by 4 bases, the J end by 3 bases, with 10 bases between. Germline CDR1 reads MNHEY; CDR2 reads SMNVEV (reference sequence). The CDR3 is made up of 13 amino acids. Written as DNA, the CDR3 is TGTGCCAGCAGTTCTGGCGGTTACTACGAGCAGTACTTC. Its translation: CASSSGGYYEQYF.